This TCR beta chain was captured in a study of OX40 agonist ivuxolimab in advanced cancers. In its sample, this clone was seen a few times. The repertoire was sequenced with immunoSEQ multiplex PCR; TCRdb's copy has only in-frame clones and lacks some. Here the sample spans 95,000 to 100,000 clones, about four fifths being singletons. Germline values: CDR1 SGHAT, CDR2 FQNNGV. The junction had 9 bases not matched to a gene; V was cut back by 5 bases and J by 5 bases. This CDR3 contains 15 residues. The chain combines TRBV11-2 with TRBJ2-7; TRBD1 aligns across 10 bases. Sequenced material: CD4+ or CD8+ T cells sorted from blood, taken in a trial of the OX40 agonist ivuxolimab. This TCR derives from an adult with an advanced solid tumor such as melanoma, head and neck, liver or kidney cancer. The CDR3 spells CASSKDRGRGDEQYF. Written as DNA, the CDR3 is TGTGCCAGCAGCAAAGACAGGGGGCGAGGCGACGAGCAGTACTTC.